Presented here are 18 T cell receptor beta chains from one specimen sequenced in a study of molecular identifiers for immune sequencing clone quantification. TCRdb used MiXCR to reprocess the PCR reads, holding one entry per CDR3 protein. The table lists about 640,000 distinct CDR3 sequences, just under 20% of them singletons. Sequenced material: naive CD8+ T cells from blood, with Jurkat cell RNA spiked in. This sample's subset: FACS-sorted CD8+CD4-CCR7+CD45RA+ naive T cells. The receptor set was obtained from a human donor in good health. Some libraries in this study had Jurkat cell RNA spiked in.

This clonotype has at least ten counts. V usage is TRBV7-8 and J usage is TRBJ2-5, with D maybe TRBD1 (6 bases). The CDR3 sequence is 14 residues long. In germline, CDR1 is SGHVS, CDR2 FQNEAQ. V lost 7 bases to trimming and J lost 1 base, with 13 bases between them. In nucleotides, the CDR3 is TGTGCCAGCACGCAGGTGGACAGCCAAGAGACCCAGTACTTC. This sequence encodes CASTQVDSQETQYF.

The table lists this clonotype with a few counts. The rearrangement joins TRBV6-2 or TRBV6-3 to TRBJ1-2; unclear D gene. This CDR3 spans 13 amino acids. Trimming pared 4 bases from V and 3 bases from J, leaving 9 bases between. CDR1 MNHEY and CDR2 SVGEGT come from the germline V gene. This chain's CDR3 is CASSWAKHYGYTF. The CDR3 nucleotides read TGTGCCAGCAGTTGGGCCAAACACTATGGCTACACCTTC.

This clonotype was detected a few times. The chain employs TRBV7-2 and TRBJ2-1; 8 bases agree with TRBD2. Germline CDR1 SGHTA, CDR2 FQGNSA. V lost 5 bases to trimming and J lost 2 bases; unmatched junction nucleotides: 11. The CDR3 consists of 17 residues. CDR3 amino acids: CASSPDGRGPPYNEQFF. Written as DNA, the CDR3 is TGTGCCAGCAGCCCCGACGGGAGGGGTCCCCCCTACAATGAGCAGTTCTTC.

This clonotype was counted at least ten times. The chain joins TRBV11-2 to TRBJ2-7, with TRBD1 matching over 8 bases. This CDR3 has 13 residues. With V trimmed by 3 bases and J by 4 bases, 2 bases remained unmatched. The germline V gene has CDR1 SGHAT and CDR2 FQNNGV. CDR3 residues: CASSFWTGYEQYF. The CDR3, as DNA: TGTGCCAGCAGCTTTTGGACAGGGTACGAGCAGTACTTC.

The rearrangement joins TRBV9 to TRBJ2-7; 9 bases agree with TRBD2. Germline lookup yields CDR1 SGDLS and CDR2 YYNGEE. The V gene end was trimmed by 0 bases and the J gene end by 0 bases; junction bases not matched to a gene: 4. The CDR3 loop spans 16 amino acids. CDR3 nucleotides: TGTGCCAGCAGCGTAGGTAGCGGGGGTCTCTCCTACGAGCAGTACTTC. This codes for CASSVGSGGLSYEQYF.

This clonotype was counted at least ten times. The rearrangement links TRBV6-5 to TRBJ1-1; D possibly corresponds to TRBD1 (5 bases). The CDR3 sequence is 15 residues long. V lost 0 bases to trimming and J lost 2 bases, with 10 bases between them. Germline CDR1 reads MNHEY; CDR2 reads SVGAGI. The CDR3 DNA reads as TGTGCCAGCAGTTACTCTTTAGGGGCAAACACTGAAGCTTTCTTT. Translated, it gives CASSYSLGANTEAFF.

This clonotype was detected many times. V usage is TRBV30 and J usage is TRBJ2-3; a weak D match, TRBD1 (5 bases). Trimming shortened V by 2 bases and J by 1 base, and 10 bases separated the two germline ends. Germline CDR1 is GTSNPN and CDR2 is SVGIG (reference sequence). This CDR3 is 14 amino acids long. CDR3: CAWSLVGGTDTQYF. The CDR3 region has the DNA TGTGCCTGGAGTCTAGTAGGGGGCACAGATACGCAGTATTTT.

A remark on this clonotype: A clone one base away is much larger, so this may be a read error. The chain couples TRBV24-1 to TRBJ2-3; 10 bases are shared with TRBD2. Per the germline V gene, CDR1 is KGHDR and CDR2 is SFDVKD. The junction had 12 bases not matched to a gene; V was cut back by 7 bases and J by 3 bases. This CDR3 has 17 residues. CDR3 loop: CATSPPVLAGKTDTQYF. The CDR3 DNA is TGTGCCACCAGCCCCCCCGTACTAGCGGGAAAAACAGATACGCAGTATTTT.

This clonotype was counted many times. The genes are TRBV7-6 and TRBJ2-7, with 7 bases aligning to TRBD2. Germline V lookup: CDR1 SGHVS, CDR2 FNYEAQ. V shed 5 bases and J 3 bases; nucleotides not matched to a gene: 7. This CDR3 has 14 amino acids. The CDR3 nucleotides are TGTGCCAGCAGCGTAGGGGACTACGACTACGAGCAGTACTTC. It specifies CASSVGDYDYEQYF.

The CDR3 protein is CASRRGGELFF. DNA for the CDR3: TGTGCCAGTAGGCGAGGCGGGGAGCTGTTTTTT. This sequence joins TRBV19 and TRBJ2-2; D gene unclear. The CDR3 loop spans 11 amino acids. Per germline, CDR1 LNHDA and CDR2 SQIVND (reference sequence). V lost 6 bases and J lost 7, with 6 bases in between.

This clonotype was seen many times. The chain uses TRBV6-2 or TRBV6-3 and TRBJ1-5, with a possible D match to TRBD1 (5 bases). V gave up 3 bases and J gave up 11 bases, with 8 bases separating them. Germline V gene data show CDR1 as MNHEY and CDR2 as SVGEGT. CDR3 length: 11 residues. CDR3 amino acids: CASSYPGAQHF. The CDR3 bases are TGTGCCAGCAGTTATCCGGGGGCCCAGCATTTT.

V is TRBV4-1 and J is TRBJ2-7; 8 bases are a match to TRBD1. Germline CDR1 reads MGHRA; CDR2 reads YSYEKL. J lost 5 bases, V lost 0 bases, and 6 bases had no gene match. This CDR3 is 15 amino acids long. CDR3 in amino acids: CASSQEGQEINEQYF. CDR3 DNA: TGCGCCAGCAGCCAAGAGGGACAGGAGATCAACGAGCAGTACTTC.

This clonotype showed up just a few times. The rearrangement links TRBV9 to TRBJ2-5, with 8 bases identical to TRBD1. CDR1 is SGDLS and CDR2 is YYNGEE in the germline V gene. The CDR3 length is 14 residues. Trimming at V came to 2 bases and at J to 2 bases, leaving 2 bases not matched to a gene. The CDR3 region is CASSVGTGQETQYF. The CDR3 coding sequence is TGTGCCAGCAGCGTTGGGACAGGACAAGAGACCCAGTACTTC.

The chain employs TRBV6-9 and TRBJ2-2; perhaps TRBD2 as D (6 bases). V lost 0 bases, J lost 4 bases, and 9 bases lay in between. The CDR3 has 15 residues. Germline CDR1 reads MNHGY; CDR2 reads SVAAGI. CDR3 in amino acids: CASSYSRDLTGELFF. For the CDR3, the DNA is TGTGCCAGCAGTTATTCGCGGGACCTCACCGGGGAGCTGTTTTTT.

The V call is TRBV19, the J call TRBJ2-7, with 9 positions matching TRBD1. CDR3 length equals 15 residues. V shed 3 bases and J 0 bases; nucleotides not matched to a gene: 3. Germline CDR1 and CDR2: LNHDA and SQIVND (reference sequence). The CDR3 sequence is CASSMGTGRSYEQYF. CDR3 DNA: TGTGCCAGTAGTATGGGGACAGGGCGCTCCTACGAGCAGTACTTC.

About this clonotype itself: Just one base apart from a much larger clone, this may be a read error. The chain combines TRBV6-2 or TRBV6-3 with TRBJ2-6, with 11 bases fitting TRBD2. Germline values: CDR1 MNHEY, CDR2 SVGEGT. The CDR3 totals 22 residues. CDR3 amino acids: CASTSRTIRDLAGGPGANILTF. The CDR3 nucleotides are TGTGCCAGCACCTCCCGTACGATTAGGGATCTAGCGGGAGGTCCCGGGGCCAACATCCTGACTTTC.

This clonotype was found many times. The rearrangement joins TRBV6-5 to TRBJ2-2; 8 nucleotides align to TRBD1. Looked up from germline, CDR1 is MNHEY and CDR2 is SVGAGI. V was clipped by 0 bases and J by 6 bases; unmatched bases: 6. The CDR3 is 16 amino acids. This chain's CDR3 is CASSYSTGVLAGELFF. CDR3 sequence (DNA): TGTGCCAGCAGTTACTCGACAGGGGTATTGGCCGGGGAGCTGTTTTTT.

On this clonotype itself: This may be a read error, as it is one base from a much larger clone. The chain is built from TRBV29-1 and TRBJ2-1, with no clear D. Germline V gives CDR1 SQVTM, CDR2 ANQGSEA. CDR3 size: 14 residues. V gave up 1 base and J gave up 7 bases, with 14 bases separating them. CDR3 in DNA: TGCAGCGTTGAAGGTCATAGGGATTGGAATGAGCAGTTCTTC. Translated, it gives CSVEGHRDWNEQFF.